Sequencing of this T cell receptor (beta chain) was carried out in a study of cytomegalovirus exposure and HLA in healthy donors. Overall study findings and caveats: A later analysis associated approximately 17,000 TCR beta sequences with HLA alleles at a 0.05 false discovery rate. Rates of TCR association differed by HLA locus in a later analysis, with DRB1 highest and HLA-C lowest. Apparent HLA restriction characterized most CMV-associated TCR beta chains in a later analysis.

Points on this clone: Its antigen is unknown.

This PCR relied on a set of 60 Vbeta primers and 13 Jbeta primers. Libraries were prepared by immunoSEQ multiplex PCR; TCRdb keeps only in-frame clonotypes and omits some of them. The table shows approximately 97,000 clones, with under 90% occurring only once. These donors, healthy bone marrow donors, were studied. Trimming left V 3 bases short and J 2 bases short, with 7 bases between. This CDR3 comprises 12 residues. CDR1 is SQVTM and CDR2 is ANQGSEA in the germline V gene. J is TRBJ1-1 and V is TRBV29-1; no reliable D call. Sequencing was carried out using PBMCs. This sequence originates from a woman aged 70-85 years in good health and CMV-seropositive. This CDR3 reads CSVERVNTEAFF. The CDR3 DNA is TGCAGCGTTGAGAGGGTAAACACTGAAGCTTTCTTT.